This is a list of T cell receptor beta chains from one sample in a study of T cells in narcolepsy. This table comes from immunoSEQ multiplex PCR, and its TCRdb copy is limited to in-frame clones, with some not included. The table shows 20,000 to 30,000 clones, with roughly 80% occurring only once. The sequencing input was CD45RA- memory CD4+ T cells from PBMCs. The receptors come from a human donor with narcolepsy. The CDR3 runs from the conserved cysteine through the conserved F or W. The D gene is left open where the match is weak. The size entry is marked missing in some rows and otherwise reads once, few, many or a size class.

j_call,v_call,d_call,clone_size,cdr3_aa,cdr3_nt
TRBJ2-3,TRBV7-9,TRBD2,.,CASSLTSGGTDTQYF,TGTGCCAGCAGCCTGACTAGCGGAGGCACAGATACGCAGTATTTT
TRBJ1-2,TRBV5-6,.,.,CASSLGFRPRQDRYGYTF,TGTGCCAGCAGCTTGGGATTCAGACCGAGACAGGATCGTTATGGCTACACCTTC
TRBJ2-3,TRBV7-9,TRBD1,.,CASSHGTGGPTDTQYF,TGTGCCAGCAGCCATGGGACAGGGGGCCCCACAGATACGCAGTATTTT
TRBJ1-1,TRBV14,.,.,CASSQEHTQAFF,TGTGCCAGCAGCCAAGAGCACACTCAAGCTTTCTTT
TRBJ2-3,TRBV7-9,TRBD2,.,CASSPRLAGNTDTQYF,TGTGCCAGCAGCCCTCGACTAGCGGGAAACACAGATACGCAGTATTTT
TRBJ2-7,TRBV5-4,TRBD2,.,CASSLASGGIGEQYF,TGTGCCAGCAGCTTGGCTAGCGGGGGGATCGGCGAGCAGTACTTC
TRBJ2-1,TRBV19,TRBD2,.,CASSRGLAVEQFF,TGTGCCAGTAGTAGGGGACTAGCGGTTGAGCAGTTCTTC
TRBJ1-1,TRBV5-6,.,.,CASSLAWLGGGTEAFF,TGTGCCAGCAGCTTGGCCTGGTTAGGGGGAGGCACTGAAGCTTTCTTT
TRBJ2-6,TRBV9,TRBD1,.,CASSEDPMTGASGANVLTF,TGTGCCAGCAGCGAGGACCCGATGACAGGGGCGTCTGGGGCCAACGTCCTGACTTTC
TRBJ2-1,TRBV29-1,.,.,CSARAWGDEQFF,TGCAGCGCCCGGGCCTGGGGCGATGAGCAGTTCTTC
TRBJ2-3,TRBV6-5,.,.,CASSSADTQYF,TGTGCCAGCAGTTCGGCAGATACGCAGTATTTT
TRBJ2-3,TRBV5-1,TRBD1,.,CASSQAPRGLIADTQYF,TGCGCCAGCAGCCAGGCACCAAGGGGGCTAATCGCAGATACGCAGTATTTT
TRBJ1-2,TRBV18,TRBD1,.,CASSPGQGANYGYTF,TGTGCCAGCTCACCGGGACAGGGAGCTAACTATGGCTACACCTTC
TRBJ1-1,TRBV7-9,TRBD1,.,CASSPLDRAMNTEAFF,TGTGCCAGCAGCCCCCTCGACAGGGCCATGAACACTGAAGCTTTCTTT
TRBJ2-2,TRBV19,.,.,CASSLNTGELFF,TGTGCCAGTAGTCTGAACACCGGGGAGCTGTTTTTT
TRBJ1-1,TRBV11-3,TRBD1,.,CASVAGGRTEAFF,TGTGCCAGCGTGGCAGGGGGCCGCACTGAAGCTTTCTTT
TRBJ2-3,TRBV6-5,.,.,CASSWPDGTQYF,TGTGCCAGCAGTTGGCCCGACGGTACGCAGTATTTT
TRBJ1-1,TRBV7-6,.,.,CASSLSTGNTEAFF,TGTGCCAGCAGCTTAAGTACTGGGAACACTGAAGCTTTCTTT
TRBJ2-7,TRBV21-1,.,few,CASSKGASGSYEQYF,TGTGCCAGCAGCAAAGGTGCTAGCGGGAGCTACGAGCAGTACTTC
TRBJ1-1,TRBV19,TRBD1,.,CATGGASRNTEAFF,TGTGCCACAGGGGGAGCTTCCCGAAACACTGAAGCTTTCTTT
TRBJ1-2,TRBV5-4,.,.,CASSLKLTVEDGYTF,TGTGCCAGCAGCTTGAAATTGACAGTGGAGGATGGCTACACCTTC
TRBJ1-6,TRBV30,.,once,CAWSVTTGPLHF,TGTGCCTGGAGTGTAACAACAGGGCCCCTCCACTTT
TRBJ1-2,TRBV7-2,.,.,CASSSDLGGRTNYGYTF,TGTGCCAGCAGCTCGGATTTAGGAGGGAGGACTAACTATGGCTACACCTTC
TRBJ1-1,TRBV11-1,.,.,CASSFATEAFF,TGTGCCAGCAGCTTCGCCACTGAAGCTTTCTTT
TRBJ2-7,TRBV18,.,.,CASSPTKVGYEQYF,TGTGCCAGCTCACCAACAAAAGTCGGTTACGAGCAGTACTTC
TRBJ2-5,TRBV5-1,.,.,CASSLGSGSGETQYF,TGCGCCAGCAGCTTGGGCTCAGGGAGCGGGGAGACCCAGTACTTC
TRBJ1-5,TRBV28,.,.,CASSSTGRGGVQPQHF,TGTGCCAGCAGTTCTACCGGACGTGGCGGGGTTCAGCCCCAGCATTTT
TRBJ2-7,TRBV15,TRBD2,.,CATGLAREQYF,TGTGCCACCGGACTAGCTCGGGAGCAGTACTTC
TRBJ2-5,TRBV7-9,TRBD1,.,CASSLDRAETQYF,TGTGCCAGCAGCCTCGACAGGGCGGAGACCCAGTACTTC
TRBJ2-7,TRBV28,TRBD2,.,CASSGPLGAGGLYEQYF,TGTGCCAGCAGTGGACCCCTCGGAGCGGGAGGTCTATACGAGCAGTACTTC
TRBJ2-1,TRBV5-1,.,.,CASSLDRVGGEQFF,TGCGCCAGCAGCTTAGACCGGGTGGGGGGTGAGCAGTTCTTC
TRBJ2-5,TRBV14,.,.,CASSQDGGGRATQYF,TGTGCCAGCAGCCAAGATGGGGGAGGCCGGGCGACCCAGTACTTC
TRBJ2-6,TRBV7-6,TRBD1,.,CASSQRDRAGANVLTF,TGTGCCAGCAGCCAAAGGGACAGGGCTGGGGCCAACGTCCTGACTTTC
TRBJ2-5,TRBV7-6,.,.,CASSLDSQETQYF,TGTGCCAGCAGCTTAGACAGCCAAGAGACCCAGTACTTC
TRBJ1-5,TRBV5-4,TRBD1,.,CASSLGTGQGQPQHF,TGTGCCAGCAGCCTCGGGACAGGACAAGGTCAGCCCCAGCATTTT
TRBJ2-2,TRBV11-3,.,once,CASSKQGPTGGELFF,TGTGCCAGCAGTAAACAGGGCCCCACGGGCGGGGAGCTGTTTTTT
TRBJ2-5,TRBV15,.,.,CATSAQNREQETQYF,TGTGCCACCAGCGCCCAAAACAGGGAACAAGAGACCCAGTACTTC
TRBJ2-1,TRBV5-1,TRBD2,once,CASSLGGLAGSNEQFF,TGCGCCAGCAGCCTTGGGGGGCTAGCGGGCTCAAATGAGCAGTTCTTC
TRBJ1-1,TRBV11-2,.,.,CASREAPRDGNTEAFF,TGTGCCAGCAGAGAGGCACCCCGGGACGGAAACACTGAAGCTTTCTTT
TRBJ1-1,TRBV5-1,TRBD1,.,CASSQQDRAITEAFF,TGCGCCAGCAGCCAGCAGGACAGGGCCATCACTGAAGCTTTCTTT
TRBJ2-3,TRBV2,.,.,CASSWGDTQYF,TGTGCCAGCAGCTGGGGGGATACGCAGTATTTT
TRBJ2-2,TRBV2,.,.,CASSAENTGELFF,TGTGCCAGCAGTGCGGAGAACACCGGGGAGCTGTTTTTT
TRBJ2-5,TRBV27,.,.,CASSLSTEPETQYF,TGTGCCAGCAGTTTGTCCACCGAACCGGAGACCCAGTACTTC
TRBJ2-7,TRBV25-1,.,.,CASTSGSYEQYF,TGTGCCAGCACCAGTGGCTCCTACGAGCAGTACTTC
TRBJ2-5,TRBV14,.,.,CASSRRETQYF,TGTGCCAGCAGCCGTAGAGAGACCCAGTACTTC
TRBJ2-3,TRBV28,.,.,CASAFERSTDTQYF,TGTGCCAGCGCCTTTGAGAGGTCGACAGATACGCAGTATTTT